The text below deals with one T cell receptor (beta chain). Its antigen is currently not known. Per-base quality was not reported, and no clone a single base away is much larger than it. Trimming at the junction amounts to 0 bases on V and 0 bases on J, and the germline ends lie 11 bases apart. According to the germline V gene, CDR1 reads SGDLS and CDR2 reads YYNGEE. From cysteine to phenylalanine, the CDR3 is 16 amino acids long. Just CDR3 DNA is preserved here, 48 bases in frame from base 1. This specimen comes from a study of early stage breast cancer tumors (dated by TCRdb to 2017 to 2019). Context from the whole study: Of the roughly 17 invasive breast tumors, about a dozen were found to be estrogen receptor-positive, progesterone receptor-positive and HER2-negative. Of the roughly twelve ER+/PR+/HER2- tumors, eight were classified as invasive ductal carcinomas and four as invasive lobular carcinomas. On average, each sample had roughly 9.9-fold read coverage. The samples as a whole yielded approximately 2,800,000 detected templates, corresponding to 1,100,000 or so unique clonotypes.

The study profiled bulk TCR beta-chain repertoires in matched peripheral blood, tumor and adjacent normal breast tissue taken from over 15 patients with early-stage breast cancer. Before surgery, roughly 4.5-11 mL of whole blood was collected into EDTA tubes and then processed within 2 hours. Peripheral blood mononuclear cells were isolated by Ficoll-Paque centrifugation in SepMate-50 tubes. For storage in liquid nitrogen, PBMCs were cryopreserved as aliquots of roughly 1.9 to 4.5 million cells in roughly 90% FBS with 10% DMSO. The Qiagen AllPrep DNA/RNA Mini kit was used to extract genomic DNA. Each sample was amplified as two independent genomic DNA replicates: about 0.47 ug for blood and about 1.5 ug for tumor or normal breast. TCRB sequencing of genomic DNA was carried out with the ImmunoSeq Intro kit according to the manufacturer's instructions. Multiplex PCR ran roughly 34 cycles with proprietary primers and spike-in control sequences for absolute quantification. An 87-bp fragment spanning the CDR3 and flanking V and J genes was sequenced with single-end 150-bp reads. Each lane of an Illumina MiSeq running version 3.0 chemistry carried seven multiplexed samples, with two replicates apiece. The authors' analysis ran thus. Raw data were processed by the vendor's proprietary pipeline, with both replicates merged into one result per sample. Productive rearrangements sharing the V-gene family, CDR3 amino acid sequence and J-gene segment were defined as clonotypes. Clonality was calculated as 1 minus the normalized Shannon entropy (Pielou evenness) of TCRB abundances. To estimate T cell density, the total number of templates was divided by the number of input cells, which was inferred from the amount of DNA input. Recon was used with default parameters to estimate total repertoire diversity and clonality. A clonotype counted as tumor-enriched if its abundance in tumor exceeded 0.1% and was at least 32-fold higher than its abundance in normal breast. In its TCRdb copy, this immuneACCESS table keeps in-frame sequences only and misses some clones. Where compared with another copy, unresolved V genes explain less than half of these, and the others have no known cause. Clonal size and the V and J genes are those of that table, whereas D and trimming came from the DNA. The sample includes 25,000 to 30,000 clones, with 84% observed a single time. Clones ranked in the top ten supply about a tenth of the sample.

General conclusions and limits of the study: Greater similarity was observed between blood and normal breast repertoires than between blood and tumor repertoires, and tumor was distinguished from normal in 14 of 16 patients when each tissue was compared with blood. Enriched TCRB sequences shared across patients were mostly commonly generated sequences, unlikely to play an important role in the tumor microenvironment. Chain pairing and functional markers such as CD4, CD8 and FOXP3 were not captured by bulk genomic DNA sequencing of unsorted cells. Compared with adjacent normal breast tissue, tumors had roughly 2.5-fold higher T cell density and higher clonality. The small cohort size prevented analysis by tumor subtype.

This TCR was sampled from a person aged 50-59 years with breast cancer. Rearrangement joined TRBV9 to TRBJ2-3, with the identity of the D gene unclear. Sequencing input: blood. The DNA is TGTGCCAGCAGCGTAGGTTTTGACATCAGCACAGATACGCAGTATTTT. This encodes CASSVGFDISTDTQYF.